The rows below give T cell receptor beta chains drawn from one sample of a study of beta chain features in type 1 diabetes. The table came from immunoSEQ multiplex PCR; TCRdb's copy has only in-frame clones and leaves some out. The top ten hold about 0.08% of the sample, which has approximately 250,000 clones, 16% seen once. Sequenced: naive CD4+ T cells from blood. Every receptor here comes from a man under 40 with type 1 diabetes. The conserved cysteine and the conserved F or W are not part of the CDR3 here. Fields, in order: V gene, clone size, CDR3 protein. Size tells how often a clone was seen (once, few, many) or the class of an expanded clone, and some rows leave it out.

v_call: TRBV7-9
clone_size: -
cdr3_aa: ASSLATEAF

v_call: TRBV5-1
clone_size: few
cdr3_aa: ASSPGTGSEQY

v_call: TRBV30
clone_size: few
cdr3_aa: AWGPGRLLKNTEAF

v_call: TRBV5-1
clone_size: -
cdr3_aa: ASSLDGKSGETQY

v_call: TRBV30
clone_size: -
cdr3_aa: AWSVLFGPYNEQF

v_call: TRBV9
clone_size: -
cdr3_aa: ASSASIRQETQY

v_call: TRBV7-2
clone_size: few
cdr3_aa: ASSLLLARTDTQY

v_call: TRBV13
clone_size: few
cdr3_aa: ASSLVREQQY

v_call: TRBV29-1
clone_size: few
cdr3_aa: SARTSSYEQY

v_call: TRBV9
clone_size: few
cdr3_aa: ASSVISSGNEQF

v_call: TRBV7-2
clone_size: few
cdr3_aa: ASMRTSGSYEQY

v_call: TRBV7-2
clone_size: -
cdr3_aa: ASSPAVGDIQY

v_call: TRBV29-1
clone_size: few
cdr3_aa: SVARDRYYGYT

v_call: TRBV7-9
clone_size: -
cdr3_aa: ASSQSGGTDTQY

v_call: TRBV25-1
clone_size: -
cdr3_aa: ASSDPTATGANVLT

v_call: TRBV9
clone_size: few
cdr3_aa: ASSVRTSGRETQY

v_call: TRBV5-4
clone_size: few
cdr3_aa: ASSPTGGLDTQY

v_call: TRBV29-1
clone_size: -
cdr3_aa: SVVPLGRTDTQY

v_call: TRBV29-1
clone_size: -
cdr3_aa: SVGLIDEQY

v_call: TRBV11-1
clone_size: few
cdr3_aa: ASSPGTEAIQF

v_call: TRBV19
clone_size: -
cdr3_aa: ASSYIGQPQH

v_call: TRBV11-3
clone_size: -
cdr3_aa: ASSPGYYNEQF

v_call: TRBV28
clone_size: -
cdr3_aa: ASSSAGVRTGELF

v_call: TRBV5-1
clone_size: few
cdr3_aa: ASSLLSGGSDTQY